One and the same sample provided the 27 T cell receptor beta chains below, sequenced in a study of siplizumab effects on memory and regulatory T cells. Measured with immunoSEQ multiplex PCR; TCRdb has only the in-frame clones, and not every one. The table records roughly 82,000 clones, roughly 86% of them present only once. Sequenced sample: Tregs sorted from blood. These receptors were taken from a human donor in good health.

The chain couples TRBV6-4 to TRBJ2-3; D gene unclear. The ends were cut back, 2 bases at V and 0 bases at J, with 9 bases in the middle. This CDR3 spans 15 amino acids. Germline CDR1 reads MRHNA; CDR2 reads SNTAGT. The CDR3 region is CASSDSETSTDTQYF. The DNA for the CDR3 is TGTGCCAGCAGTGACAGTGAAACTAGCACAGATACGCAGTATTTT.

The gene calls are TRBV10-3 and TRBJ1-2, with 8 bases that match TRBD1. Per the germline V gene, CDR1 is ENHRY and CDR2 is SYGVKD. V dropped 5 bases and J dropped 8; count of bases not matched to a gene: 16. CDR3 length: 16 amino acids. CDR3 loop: CAISPLGTGVLYGYTF. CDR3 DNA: TGTGCCATCAGTCCCCTCGGGACAGGTGTTTTGTACGGCTACACCTTC.

The CDR3 DNA reads TGTGCCACCAAAGACAGCACCTACGAGCAGTACTTC. This translates into CATKDSTYEQYF. The chain combines TRBV6-6 with TRBJ2-7; D perhaps matches TRBD1 (5 bases). Germline V lookup: CDR1 MNHNY, CDR2 SVGAGI (reference sequence). The germline V and J ends were trimmed by 10 bases and 2 bases, with 12 bases remaining between them. The length of the CDR3 is 12 residues.

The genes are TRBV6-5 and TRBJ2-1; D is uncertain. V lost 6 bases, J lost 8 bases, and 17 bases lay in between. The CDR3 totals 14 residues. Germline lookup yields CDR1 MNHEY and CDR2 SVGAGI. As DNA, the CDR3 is TGTGCCAGCAGCCCGACTCCATCTTTCTATGAGCAGTTCTTC. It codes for CASSPTPSFYEQFF.

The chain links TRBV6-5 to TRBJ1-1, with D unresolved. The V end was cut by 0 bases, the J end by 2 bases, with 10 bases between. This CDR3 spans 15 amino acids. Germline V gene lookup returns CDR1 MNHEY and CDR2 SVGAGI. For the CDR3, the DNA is TGTGCCAGCAGTTACTCGATAAACGGTAACACTGAAGCTTTCTTT. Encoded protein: CASSYSINGNTEAFF.

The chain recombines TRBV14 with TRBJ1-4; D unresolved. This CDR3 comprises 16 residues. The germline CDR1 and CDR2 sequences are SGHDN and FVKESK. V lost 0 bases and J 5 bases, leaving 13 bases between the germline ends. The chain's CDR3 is CASSQESSGWNEKLFF. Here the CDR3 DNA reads TGTGCCAGCAGCCAAGAGAGTTCCGGGTGGAATGAAAAACTGTTTTTT. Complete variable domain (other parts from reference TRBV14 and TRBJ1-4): EAGVTQFPSHSVIEKGQTVTLRCDPISGHDNLYWYRRVMGKEIKFLLHFVKESKQDESGMPNNRFLAERTGGTYSTLKVQPAELEDSGVYFCASSQESSGWNEKLFFGSGTQLSVL.

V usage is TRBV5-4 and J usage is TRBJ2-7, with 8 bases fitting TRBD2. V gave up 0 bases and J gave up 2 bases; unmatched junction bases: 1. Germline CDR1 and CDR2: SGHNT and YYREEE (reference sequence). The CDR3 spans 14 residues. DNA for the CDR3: TGTGCCAGCAGCTTGGACGGGGGGGCCTACGAGCAGTACTTC. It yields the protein CASSLDGGAYEQYF.

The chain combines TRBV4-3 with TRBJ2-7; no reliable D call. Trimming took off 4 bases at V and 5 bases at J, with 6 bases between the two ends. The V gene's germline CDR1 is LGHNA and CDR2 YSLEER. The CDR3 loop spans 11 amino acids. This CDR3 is CASSRGDEQYF. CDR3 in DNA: TGCGCCAGCAGCCGTGGGGACGAGCAGTACTTC.

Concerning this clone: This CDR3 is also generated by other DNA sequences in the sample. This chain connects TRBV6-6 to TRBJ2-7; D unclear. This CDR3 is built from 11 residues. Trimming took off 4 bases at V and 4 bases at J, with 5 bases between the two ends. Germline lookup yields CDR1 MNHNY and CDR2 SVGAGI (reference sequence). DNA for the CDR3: TGTGCCAGCAGTTTAGGGTACGAGCAGTACTTC. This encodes CASSLGYEQYF.

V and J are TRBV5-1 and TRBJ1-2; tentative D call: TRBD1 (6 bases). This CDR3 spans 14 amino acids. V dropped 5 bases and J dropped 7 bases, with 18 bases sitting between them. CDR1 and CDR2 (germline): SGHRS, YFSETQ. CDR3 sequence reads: CASRFRDISGGYTF. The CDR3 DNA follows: TGCGCCAGCAGATTCCGGGACATCTCAGGTGGCTACACCTTC.

The CDR3, as DNA: TGCGCCAGCAGCTTTGGCGGGGGGCTTCACGCGTCCGTTAATGAGCAGTTCTTC. It translates to CASSFGGGLHASVNEQFF. The genes are TRBV5-1 and TRBJ2-1, with TRBD2 matching 8 bases. The trim removed 2 bases at V and 7 bases at J, leaving 17 bases unmatched. The CDR3 spans 18 residues. The germline V gene has CDR1 SGHRS and CDR2 YFSETQ.

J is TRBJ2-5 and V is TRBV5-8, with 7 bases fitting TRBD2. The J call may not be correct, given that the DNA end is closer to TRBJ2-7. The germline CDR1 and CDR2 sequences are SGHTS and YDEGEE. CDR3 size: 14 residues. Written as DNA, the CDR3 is TGTGCCAGCAGCCACATTCGGGGGGCCTACGAGCAGTACTTC. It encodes CASSHIRGAYEQYF.

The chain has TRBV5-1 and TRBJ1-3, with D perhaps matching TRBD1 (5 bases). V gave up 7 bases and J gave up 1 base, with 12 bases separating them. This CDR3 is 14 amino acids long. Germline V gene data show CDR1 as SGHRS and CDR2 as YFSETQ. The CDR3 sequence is CASGPGVSGNTIYF. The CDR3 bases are TGCGCCAGCGGGCCGGGGGTATCTGGAAACACCATATATTTT. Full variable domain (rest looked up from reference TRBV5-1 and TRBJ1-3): KAGVTQTPRYLIKTRGQQVTLSCSPISGHRSVSWYQQTPGQGLQFLFEYFSETQRNKGNFPGRFSGRQFSNSRSEMNVSTLELGDSALYLCASGPGVSGNTIYFGEGSWLTVV.

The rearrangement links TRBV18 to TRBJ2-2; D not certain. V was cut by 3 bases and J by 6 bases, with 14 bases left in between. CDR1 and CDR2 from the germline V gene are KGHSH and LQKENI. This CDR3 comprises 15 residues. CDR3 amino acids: CASSPWIASPGELFF. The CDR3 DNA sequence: TGTGCCAGCTCACCCTGGATAGCTTCCCCCGGGGAGCTGTTTTTT.

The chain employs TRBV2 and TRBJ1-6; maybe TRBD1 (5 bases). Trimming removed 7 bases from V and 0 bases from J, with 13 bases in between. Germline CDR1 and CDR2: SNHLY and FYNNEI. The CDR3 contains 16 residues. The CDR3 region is CASMWGVNSYNSPLHF. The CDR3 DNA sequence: TGTGCCAGCATGTGGGGGGTTAACTCCTATAATTCACCCCTCCACTTT.

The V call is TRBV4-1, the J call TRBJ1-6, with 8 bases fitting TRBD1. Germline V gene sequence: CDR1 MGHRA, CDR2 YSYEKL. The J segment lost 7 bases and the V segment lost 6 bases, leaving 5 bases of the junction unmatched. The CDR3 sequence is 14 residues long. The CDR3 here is CASRHGQGNSPLHF. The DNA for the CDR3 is TGCGCCAGCAGGCATGGACAGGGAAATTCACCCCTCCACTTT.

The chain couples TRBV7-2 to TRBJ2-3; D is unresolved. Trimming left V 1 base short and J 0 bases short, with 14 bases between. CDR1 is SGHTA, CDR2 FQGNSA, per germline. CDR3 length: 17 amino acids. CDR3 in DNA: TGTGCCAGCAGCTTAGGTTGGCAGTCCACGAGCACAGATACGCAGTATTTT. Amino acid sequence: CASSLGWQSTSTDTQYF.

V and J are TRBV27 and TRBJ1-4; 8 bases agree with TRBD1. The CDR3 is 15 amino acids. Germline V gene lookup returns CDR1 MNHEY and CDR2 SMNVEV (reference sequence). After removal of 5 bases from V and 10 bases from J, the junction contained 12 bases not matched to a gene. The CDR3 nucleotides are TGTGCCAGCAGTGCCCGACAGGGGTTCGTAGGAAAACTGTTTTTT. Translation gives CASSARQGFVGKLFF.

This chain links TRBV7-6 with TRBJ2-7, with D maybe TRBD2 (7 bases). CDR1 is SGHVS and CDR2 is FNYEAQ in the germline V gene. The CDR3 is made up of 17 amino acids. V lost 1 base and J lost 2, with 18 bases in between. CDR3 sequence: CASSLVGSGGQTYEQYF. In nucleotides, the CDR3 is TGTGCCAGCAGCTTAGTTGGTTCGGGGGGCCAGACCTACGAGCAGTACTTC.

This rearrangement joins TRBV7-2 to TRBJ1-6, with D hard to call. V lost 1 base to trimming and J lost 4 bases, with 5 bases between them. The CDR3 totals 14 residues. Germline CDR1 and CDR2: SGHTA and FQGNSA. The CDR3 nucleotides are TGTGCCAGCAGCTTAGTACGGTATAATTCACCCCTCCACTTT. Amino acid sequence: CASSLVRYNSPLHF.

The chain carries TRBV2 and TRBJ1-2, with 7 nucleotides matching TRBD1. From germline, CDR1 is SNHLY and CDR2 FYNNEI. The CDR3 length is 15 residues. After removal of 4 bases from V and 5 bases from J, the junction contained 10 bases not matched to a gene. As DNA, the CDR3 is TGTGCCAGCAGTGGATTGACAGGGTCCTTGTATGGCTACACCTTC. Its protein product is CASSGLTGSLYGYTF.

As DNA, the CDR3 is TGCGCCAGCAGCTTAGGGGGAAAACGCACTGAAGCTTTCTTT. As protein: CASSLGGKRTEAFF. The rearrangement joins TRBV5-1 to TRBJ1-1, with D possibly matching TRBD1 (6 bases). The germline gives CDR1 SGHRS, CDR2 YFSETQ. V gave up 2 bases and J gave up 4 bases, with 12 bases separating them. This CDR3 region has 14 residues.

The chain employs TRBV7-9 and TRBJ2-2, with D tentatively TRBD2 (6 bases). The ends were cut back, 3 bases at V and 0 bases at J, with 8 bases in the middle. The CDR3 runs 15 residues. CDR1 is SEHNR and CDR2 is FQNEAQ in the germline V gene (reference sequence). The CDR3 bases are TGTGCCAGCAGCTTGGGGGGAGCGAACACCGGGGAGCTGTTTTTT. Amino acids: CASSLGGANTGELFF.

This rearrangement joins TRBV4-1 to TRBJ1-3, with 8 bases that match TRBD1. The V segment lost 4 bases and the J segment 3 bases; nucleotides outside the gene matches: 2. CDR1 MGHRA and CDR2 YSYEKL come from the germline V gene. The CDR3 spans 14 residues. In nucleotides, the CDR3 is TGCGCCAGCAGCCGGGGGACAGGTGGAAACACCATATATTTT. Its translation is CASSRGTGGNTIYF.

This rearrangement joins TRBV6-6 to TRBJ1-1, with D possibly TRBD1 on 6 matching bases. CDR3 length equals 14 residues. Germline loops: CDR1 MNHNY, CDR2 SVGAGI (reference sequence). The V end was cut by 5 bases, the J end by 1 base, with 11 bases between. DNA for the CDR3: TGTGCCAGCAGTCACGGACAGAAGAACACTGAAGCTTTCTTT. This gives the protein CASSHGQKNTEAFF.

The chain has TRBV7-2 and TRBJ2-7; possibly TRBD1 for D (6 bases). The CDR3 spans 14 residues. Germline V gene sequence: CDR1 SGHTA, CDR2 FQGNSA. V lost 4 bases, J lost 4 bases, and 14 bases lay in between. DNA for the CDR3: TGTGCCAGCAGCTCGCGGACAGCCAGGTACGAGCAGTACTTC. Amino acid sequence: CASSSRTARYEQYF.

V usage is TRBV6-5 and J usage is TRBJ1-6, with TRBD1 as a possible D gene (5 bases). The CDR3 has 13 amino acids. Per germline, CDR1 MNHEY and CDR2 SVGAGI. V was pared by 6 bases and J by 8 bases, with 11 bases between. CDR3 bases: TGTGCCAGCAGCCTGGGGGGGGATTCACCCCTCCACTTT. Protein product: CASSLGGDSPLHF.